The next 20 T cell receptor beta chains were all read from a single sample in a study of T cell responses to AZD1222 COVID-19 vaccine. This table comes from immunoSEQ multiplex PCR, and its TCRdb copy is limited to in-frame clones, with some not included. The repertoire holds roughly 120,000 clones, with 85% to 95% as singletons. The sample was peripheral blood, taken on day 0 of AZD1222 vaccination. These receptors were taken from an adult in good health.

The V gene is TRBV6-5, the J gene TRBJ2-7; D ambiguous. The CDR3 is 15 residues long. Germline lookup yields CDR1 MNHEY and CDR2 SVGAGI. Trimming took off 6 bases at V and 5 bases at J, with 20 bases between the two ends. The CDR3 DNA reads TGTGCCAGCAGGGGCGAGGATGGCAAAAGTGACGAGCAGTACTTC. This codes for CASRGEDGKSDEQYF.

This chain joins TRBV9 and TRBJ1-2; 7 nucleotides line up with TRBD1. The V and J ends lost 4 bases and 3 bases, in that order; junction bases with no gene match: 9. The germline CDR1 and CDR2 sequences are SGDLS and YYNGEE. The CDR3 loop spans 15 amino acids. CDR3 residues: CASSPGGGLDYGYTF. Written as DNA, the CDR3 is TGTGCCAGCAGCCCAGGAGGGGGCCTAGACTATGGCTACACCTTC.

This chain connects TRBV7-2 to TRBJ2-1, with D hard to call. Germline CDR1 is SGHTA and CDR2 is FQGNSA. The V end lost 4 bases, the J end lost 9 bases, and 13 bases lay between the germline ends. The CDR3 totals 13 residues. CDR3 nucleotide sequence: TGTGCCAGCAGCTCCTGGGGTTTAGGTGAGCAGTTCTTC. Its translation is CASSSWGLGEQFF. Full variable domain (missing parts from reference TRBV7-2 and TRBJ2-1): GAGVSQSPSNKVTEKGKDVELRCDPISGHTALYWYRQSLGQGLEFLIYFQGNSAPDKSGLPSDRFSAERTGGSVSTLTIQRTQQEDSAVYLCASSSWGLGEQFFGPGTRLTVL.

The chain recombines TRBV29-1 with TRBJ2-1, with 10 bases lining up with TRBD1. V was pared by 7 bases and J by 7 bases, with 7 bases of the junction left unmatched. CDR1 and CDR2 (germline): SQVTM, ANQGSEA. The CDR3 length is 13 residues. The CDR3 sequence: CSAPGTGVNEQFF. CDR3 in DNA: TGCAGCGCCCCCGGGACAGGGGTAAATGAGCAGTTCTTC.

This chain connects TRBV5-4 to TRBJ2-4, with TRBD1 matching over 7 bases. The germline V gene encodes CDR1 SGHNT and CDR2 YYREEE (reference sequence). The V gene end was trimmed by 4 bases and the J gene end by 2 bases; junction bases not matched to a gene: 3. This CDR3 is 14 amino acids long. The CDR3 coding sequence is TGTGCCAGCAGCCCAGGGGGATCCAAAAACATTCAGTACTTC. It is translated as CASSPGGSKNIQYF.

The chain employs TRBV19 and TRBJ1-2; TRBD1 agrees at 7 bases. V was clipped by 1 base and J by 4 bases; unmatched bases: 3. Germline loops: CDR1 LNHDA, CDR2 SQIVND (reference sequence). This CDR3 spans 14 amino acids. The CDR3 region is CASSIAGTVYGYTF. In nucleotides, the CDR3 is TGTGCCAGTAGTATAGCGGGGACAGTCTATGGCTACACCTTC.

V gene TRBV30 combines with J gene TRBJ1-1; D unclear. This CDR3 has 12 residues. Per germline, CDR1 GTSNPN and CDR2 SVGIG (reference sequence). V dropped 2 bases and J dropped 6 bases, with 10 bases sitting between them. CDR3 DNA sequence: TGTGCCTGGAGTACCGGTTTCGCTGAAGCTTTCTTT. Its protein is CAWSTGFAEAFF.

CDR3 sequence reads: CASSLSLNTEAFF. The CDR3 DNA reads as TGCGCCAGCAGCTTATCTCTTAACACTGAAGCTTTCTTT. The V and J genes are TRBV5-1 and TRBJ1-1; D unclear. CDR3 length equals 13 residues. V lost 2 bases, J lost 2 bases, and 7 bases lay in between. Germline V gene data show CDR1 as SGHRS and CDR2 as YFSETQ.

This chain's CDR3 is CASSPRDTLSYNSPLHF. CDR3 DNA: TGTGCCAGTAGCCCTCGGGACACCCTCTCCTATAATTCACCCCTCCACTTT. J is TRBJ1-6 and V is TRBV19; D is possibly TRBD1 (6 bases). Germline V CDR1 and CDR2: LNHDA, SQIVND (reference sequence). The CDR3 is 17 residues long. V gave up 6 bases and J gave up 0 bases, with 15 bases separating them. Full variable domain (rest looked up from reference TRBV19 and TRBJ1-6): DGGITQSPKYLFRKEGQNVTLSCEQNLNHDAMYWYRQDPGQGLRLIYYSQIVNDFQKGDIAEGYSVSREKKESFPLTVTSAQKNPTAFYLCASSPRDTLSYNSPLHFGNGTRLTVT.

The chain joins TRBV7-9 to TRBJ2-7; D gene uncertain. The CDR3 loop spans 14 amino acids. The V end was cut by 0 bases, the J end by 0 bases, with 6 bases between. CDR1 and CDR2 (germline): SEHNR, FQNEAQ (reference sequence). Here the CDR3 DNA reads TGTGCCAGCAGCTTAGCAGGGAACTCCTACGAGCAGTACTTC. It codes for CASSLAGNSYEQYF.

The chain employs TRBV5-1 and TRBJ1-1; 8 bases agree with TRBD1. The CDR3 runs 15 residues. The junction had 8 bases not matched to a gene; V was cut back by 4 bases and J by 3 bases. Germline-derived CDR1 and CDR2 are SGHRS and YFSETQ. CDR3 DNA sequence: TGCGCCAGCAGCAGGACCCGACAGGGGTACACTGAAGCTTTCTTT. Translating it yields CASSRTRQGYTEAFF.

This chain's CDR3 is CSVPIPVEQFF. DNA for the CDR3: TGCAGTGTTCCGATCCCGGTCGAGCAGTTCTTC. The V call is TRBV20-1, the J call TRBJ2-1; unclear D gene. This CDR3 is built from 11 residues. Trimming left V 7 bases short and J 10 bases short, with 14 bases between. From germline, CDR1 is DFQATT and CDR2 SNEGSKA (reference sequence).

This chain links TRBV19 with TRBJ1-2; 9 positions agree with TRBD1. The length of the CDR3 is 14 residues. Trimming took 4 bases from V and 6 from J; bases not matched to a gene: 6. CDR1 and CDR2 from the germline V gene are LNHDA and SQIVND (reference sequence). The CDR3 loop reads CASSTDRGEDGYTF. The CDR3 DNA follows: TGTGCCAGTAGTACGGACAGGGGAGAGGATGGCTACACCTTC.

This chain joins TRBV19 and TRBJ2-7, with D possibly being TRBD2 (5 bases). With 8 bases removed from V and 1 base from J, the gap between germline ends came to 12 bases. The CDR3 is 13 amino acids. Looked up from germline, CDR1 is LNHDA and CDR2 is SQIVND (reference sequence). The DNA for the CDR3 is TGTGCCAGTGGAGGTGGGGAATCCTACGAGCAGTACTTC. This sequence encodes CASGGGESYEQYF.

The gene calls are TRBV3-1 (or the pseudogene TRBV3-2) and TRBJ1-5, with 9 nucleotides matching TRBD1. The length of the CDR3 is 15 residues. Germline-derived CDR1 and CDR2 are LGHDT and YNNKEL (reference sequence). With 5 bases clipped from V and 4 bases from J, the junction kept 6 bases outside the gene matches. This CDR3 is CASSSSGTGNQPQHF. Here the CDR3 DNA reads TGTGCCAGCAGCTCTTCCGGGACAGGGAATCAGCCCCAGCATTTT.

The chain joins TRBV7-9 to TRBJ2-1; the match to TRBD1 covers 9 bases. The CDR3 consists of 18 residues. Unmatched junction bases numbered 14, after V lost 3 bases and J lost 5 bases. Per the germline V gene, CDR1 is SEHNR and CDR2 is FQNEAQ (reference sequence). CDR3 bases: TGTGCCAGCAGCTTCTTAAATCCTCCGGGACAGGGTCACAATGAGCAGTTCTTC. It codes for CASSFLNPPGQGHNEQFF.

The J gene is TRBJ1-2, the V gene TRBV25-1, with a weak D call TRBD1 (5 bases). Germline V CDR1 and CDR2: MGHDK, SYGVNS. This CDR3 has 13 residues. Trimming stripped 8 bases from V and 8 bases from J, with 18 bases between. Written as DNA, the CDR3 is TGTGCCAGCGGGGGGGACTTTATGGGCGGCTACACCTTC. It yields the protein CASGGDFMGGYTF.

The chain recombines TRBV6-5 with TRBJ2-7, with D possibly called TRBD1 or TRBD2 (6 bases each). Trimming removed 6 bases from V and 3 bases from J, with 18 bases in between. Germline CDR1 MNHEY, CDR2 SVGAGI. The CDR3 is 15 residues long. The CDR3 coding sequence is TGTGCCAGCAGGGAGGGGGACGTACCATTCTACGAGCAGTACTTC. Its translation: CASREGDVPFYEQYF.

The rearrangement links TRBV10-3 to TRBJ1-5, with unresolved D. Trimming left V 0 bases short and J 0 bases short, with 12 bases between. From germline, CDR1 is ENHRY and CDR2 SYGVKD. The CDR3 totals 17 residues. The CDR3 spells CAISESSRAYSNQPQHF. In nucleotides, the CDR3 is TGTGCCATCAGTGAGTCCTCCCGGGCTTATAGCAATCAGCCCCAGCATTTT.

This rearrangement joins TRBV4-1 to TRBJ2-2; no definite D call. This CDR3 spans 16 amino acids. Between the trimmed V and J ends, which lost 2 bases and 4 bases, there was a span of 14 bases. Germline assignment: CDR1 MGHRA and CDR2 YSYEKL. The CDR3 reads CASSQSHILSTGELFF. The CDR3 nucleotides are TGCGCCAGCAGCCAAAGCCATATCCTCTCCACCGGGGAGCTGTTTTTT.